Following are 26 T cell receptor beta chains from one sample sequenced in a study of control samples from healthy donors and cancer patients. The protocol was immunoSEQ multiplex PCR, while the TCRdb copy is restricted to in-frame clones and leaves out a portion. The data contain 350,000 to 450,000 clones, about nine tenths of them singletons. The sequencing sample was made of PBMCs. The receptors originated from a man aged 35 to 55 with head and neck cancer.

This clone was detected a few times. The CDR3, as DNA: TGTGCCAGTAGTGTGCAGAATAGCAATCAGCCCCAGCATTTT. Its protein product is CASSVQNSNQPQHF. The rearrangement joins TRBV19 to TRBJ1-5; D unclear. Germline-derived CDR1 and CDR2 are LNHDA and SQIVND (reference sequence). V lost 5 bases and J lost 0, with 8 bases in between. The CDR3 totals 14 residues. The full variable domain, in which reference TRBV19 and TRBJ1-5 provide the parts outside the CDR3, is DGGITQSPKYLFRKEGQNVTLSCEQNLNHDAMYWYRQDPGQGLRLIYYSQIVNDFQKGDIAEGYSVSREKKESFPLTVTSAQKNPTAFYLCASSVQNSNQPQHFGDGTRLSIL.

The chain is built from TRBV28 and TRBJ1-1; D gene unclear. Germline CDR1 reads MDHEN; CDR2 reads SYDVKM. Trimming shortened V by 10 bases and J by 2 bases, and 20 bases separated the two germline ends. This CDR3 region has 15 residues. CDR3 nucleotide sequence: TGTGCCACTTCATACCCGAGCGTGACCAACACTGAAGCTTTCTTT. Its translation is CATSYPSVTNTEAFF.

This chain joins TRBV4-1 and TRBJ2-2; 8 nucleotides agree with TRBD1. Looked up from germline, CDR1 is MGHRA and CDR2 is YSYEKL. The CDR3 length is 13 residues. With V trimmed by 4 bases and J by 9 bases, 4 bases remained unmatched. The CDR3 loop reads CASSLTGGRELFF. Written as DNA, the CDR3 is TGCGCCAGCAGCCTTACAGGGGGAAGGGAGCTGTTTTTT.

The chain couples TRBV29-1 to TRBJ2-7; 7 positions match TRBD1. CDR3 size: 13 residues. V lost 7 bases and J lost 3; bases outside the gene matches: 9. The V gene's germline CDR1 is SQVTM and CDR2 ANQGSEA. The CDR3 protein is CSASTGNHYEQYF. CDR3 in DNA: TGCAGCGCATCGACAGGGAACCACTACGAGCAGTACTTC.

The V and J genes are TRBV25-1 and TRBJ2-7; D gene ambiguous. There are 13 residues in the CDR3. Looked up from germline, CDR1 is MGHDK and CDR2 is SYGVNS. Trimming removed 1 base from V and 0 bases from J, with 4 bases in between. The CDR3: CASSELGSYEQYF. CDR3 bases: TGTGCCAGCAGTGAATTGGGCTCCTACGAGCAGTACTTC.

V and J are TRBV24-1 and TRBJ2-1; 12 positions agree with TRBD2. The V segment lost 3 bases and the J segment 1 base; nucleotides outside the gene matches: 3. Germline loops: CDR1 KGHDR, CDR2 SFDVKD. The CDR3 is made up of 17 amino acids. The chain's CDR3 is CATSDKLAGGSYNEQFF. The CDR3 nucleotides are TGTGCCACCAGTGATAAACTAGCGGGGGGTTCCTACAATGAGCAGTTCTTC.

The V call is TRBV9, the J call TRBJ2-1; the D call may be TRBD1 or TRBD2 (6 bases each). The CDR3 sequence is 14 residues long. V was trimmed by 6 bases and J by 7 bases, leaving 17 bases between them. Per germline, CDR1 SGDLS and CDR2 YYNGEE. The CDR3, as DNA: TGTGCCAGCAACCCCCGGGGGCAGATAAATGAGCAGTTCTTC. This codes for CASNPRGQINEQFF.

This chain joins TRBV7-9 and TRBJ2-3; 16 positions match TRBD2. The V gene's germline CDR1 is SEHNR and CDR2 FQNEAQ (reference sequence). V lost 5 bases to trimming and J lost 8 bases; unmatched junction nucleotides: 7. CDR3 length: 16 residues. This CDR3 reads CASSIGTSGGASTQYF. The DNA of the CDR3 is TGTGCCAGCAGCATTGGGACTAGCGGGGGGGCCAGTACGCAGTATTTT.

This chain connects TRBV7-9 to TRBJ1-2; 9 bases line up with TRBD1. Germline CDR1 and CDR2: SEHNR and FQNEAQ (reference sequence). J was trimmed by 4 bases and V by 2 bases; bases with no gene match: 2. The CDR3 totals 14 residues. CDR3: CASSLRDRAYGYTF. The CDR3 nucleotides read TGTGCCAGCAGCTTAAGGGACAGGGCCTATGGCTACACCTTC.

Only one count was recorded for this clone. The gene calls are TRBV4-3 and TRBJ2-3, with D tentatively TRBD2 (6 bases). V lost 1 base and J lost 1, with 12 bases in between. The CDR3 contains 16 residues. The germline V gene has CDR1 LGHNA and CDR2 YSLEER. The CDR3 loop is CASSQVTVAGTDTQYF. The CDR3 DNA follows: TGCGCCAGCAGCCAAGTGACAGTAGCGGGCACAGATACGCAGTATTTT.

The chain carries TRBV4-3 and TRBJ2-1; D gene ambiguous. Germline assignment: CDR1 LGHNA and CDR2 YSLEER. The CDR3 has 16 amino acids. V dropped 0 bases and J dropped 0 bases, with 9 bases sitting between them. As DNA, the CDR3 is TGCGCCAGCAGCCAAGATGGGTTAAGCTCCTACAATGAGCAGTTCTTC. Translated, it gives CASSQDGLSSYNEQFF.

This clone was observed a single time. V is TRBV10-1 and J is TRBJ1-1; TRBD1 agrees at 7 bases. CDR3 size: 13 residues. V lost 6 bases, J lost 0 bases, and 1 base stayed unmatched. The germline CDR1 and CDR2 sequences are WNHNN and SYGVQD (reference sequence). The CDR3 DNA is TGCGCCAGCAGACAGGGGTTGAACACTGAAGCTTTCTTT. It encodes CASRQGLNTEAFF.

V usage is TRBV27 and J usage is TRBJ1-4; no clear D gene. The V and J ends lost 5 bases and 6 bases respectively, with 19 bases between them. The germline CDR1 and CDR2 sequences are MNHEY and SMNVEV (reference sequence). This CDR3 is 16 amino acids long. As DNA, the CDR3 is TGTGCCAGCAGTACCAATCCAGGTACATATGATGAAAAACTGTTTTTT. It yields the protein CASSTNPGTYDEKLFF.

The CDR3 region is CASSSVDSRGTEAFF. The CDR3 nucleotides read TGTGCCAGCAGTTCTGTTGACAGCCGGGGCACTGAAGCTTTCTTT. This rearrangement joins TRBV28 to TRBJ1-1; possibly TRBD1 for D (5 bases). Germline V gives CDR1 MDHEN, CDR2 SYDVKM. The CDR3 loop spans 15 amino acids. Between the trimmed V and J ends, which lost 4 bases and 4 bases, there was a span of 16 bases. The full variable domain, its missing parts supplied by reference TRBV28 and TRBJ1-1, is DVKVTQSSRYLVKRTGEKVFLECVQDMDHENMFWYRQDPGLGLRLIYFSYDVKMKEKGDIPEGYSVSREKKERFSLILESASTNQTSMYLCASSSVDSRGTEAFFGQGTRLTVV.

The J gene is TRBJ1-2, the V gene TRBV27, with D maybe TRBD1 (5 bases). There are 17 residues in the CDR3. Deletions cut 0 bases from V and 4 bases from J, with 18 bases between. Germline V CDR1 and CDR2: MNHEY, SMNVEV (reference sequence). CDR3 in amino acids: CASSLSRPFQGLYGYTF. The CDR3 DNA sequence: TGTGCCAGCAGTTTATCCCGTCCGTTTCAGGGTCTCTATGGCTACACCTTC.

The chain carries TRBV7-3 and TRBJ2-5; 8 bases agree with TRBD1. CDR3 length equals 13 residues. Germline V gene sequence: CDR1 SGHTA, CDR2 FQGTGA. The trim removed 5 bases at V and 5 bases at J, leaving 4 bases unmatched. CDR3 in DNA: TGTGCCAGCAGCCCAGGGGGCTGGGAGACCCAGTACTTC. Its translation is CASSPGGWETQYF.

The rearrangement links TRBV30 to TRBJ1-2; maybe TRBD1 (5 bases). CDR3 length: 15 residues. V was trimmed by 1 base and J by 4 bases, leaving 16 bases between them. Germline CDR1 reads GTSNPN; CDR2 reads SVGIG (reference sequence). CDR3 sequence reads: CAWSGPSTDIYGYTF. CDR3 coding DNA: TGTGCCTGGAGTGGCCCCTCGACAGATATCTATGGCTACACCTTC.

The rearrangement links TRBV5-1 to TRBJ2-2; 15 bases agree with TRBD2. J gave up 5 bases and V 4 bases, and 15 bases lay outside the gene matches. This CDR3 spans 20 amino acids. Germline V CDR1 and CDR2: SGHRS, YFSETQ. This CDR3 reads CASSLPSGLAGGSRTGELFF. In DNA form, the CDR3 reads TGCGCCAGCAGCCTGCCGTCGGGACTAGCGGGAGGCTCGAGAACCGGGGAGCTGTTTTTT.

The chain couples TRBV28 to TRBJ2-3; a weak D match, TRBD2 (6 bases). Germline V CDR1 and CDR2: MDHEN, SYDVKM. The CDR3 consists of 15 residues. Trimming took 0 bases from V and 0 from J, leaving 7 bases between them. Written as DNA, the CDR3 is TGTGCCAGCAGTTTATGGGGAGGCAGCACAGATACGCAGTATTTT. Amino acid sequence: CASSLWGGSTDTQYF. The entire variable domain, with the rest obtained from reference TRBV28 and TRBJ2-3, is as follows: DVKVTQSSRYLVKRTGEKVFLECVQDMDHENMFWYRQDPGLGLRLIYFSYDVKMKEKGDIPEGYSVSREKKERFSLILESASTNQTSMYLCASSLWGGSTDTQYFGPGTRLTVL.

This rearrangement joins TRBV30 to TRBJ2-1; D is ambiguous. The ends were cut back, 0 bases at V and 9 bases at J, with 6 bases in the middle. The CDR3 length is 11 residues. Germline CDR1 reads GTSNPN; CDR2 reads SVGIG (reference sequence). DNA of the CDR3: TGTGCCTGGAGTGTAAGGGCTGAGCAGTTCTTC. This translates into CAWSVRAEQFF.

V is TRBV12-5 and J is TRBJ1-3, with D perhaps TRBD1 (5 bases). The CDR3 contains 15 residues. V lost 6 bases and J 0 bases, leaving 12 bases between the germline ends. The V gene's germline CDR1 is LGHNT and CDR2 FRNRAP. Here the CDR3 DNA reads TGTGCTAGTGGACAAGACAGCTACTCTGGAAACACCATATATTTT. Translating it yields CASGQDSYSGNTIYF.

The rearrangement links TRBV6-4 to TRBJ2-7; D is uncertain. With 0 bases removed from V and 0 bases from J, the gap between germline ends came to 12 bases. Germline loops: CDR1 MRHNA, CDR2 SNTAGT. This CDR3 is built from 16 residues. In DNA form, the CDR3 reads TGTGCCAGCAGTGACTCGGCTACTTTCAGCTCCTACGAGCAGTACTTC. Its translation: CASSDSATFSSYEQYF.

The J gene is TRBJ1-2, the V gene TRBV6-1, with D possibly matching TRBD1 (5 bases). The CDR3 runs 14 residues. V lost 1 base to trimming and J lost 1 base, with 7 bases between them. Germline V gene data show CDR1 as MNHNS and CDR2 as SASEGT. The CDR3 is CASSEVTVNYGYTF. The CDR3 DNA sequence: TGTGCCAGCAGTGAAGTGACAGTTAACTATGGCTACACCTTC.

The gene calls are TRBV13 and TRBJ1-3; no definite D call. Trimming pared 2 bases from V and 0 bases from J, leaving 5 bases between. Germline V CDR1 and CDR2: PRHDT, FYEKMQ (reference sequence). The CDR3 is 14 residues long. CDR3 nucleotides: TGTGCCAGCAGCTTATCCCCCTCTGGAAACACCATATATTTT. Protein sequence: CASSLSPSGNTIYF.

The gene calls are TRBV27 and TRBJ2-1; TRBD2 matches 7 bases. The CDR3 extends over 12 amino acids. Trimming cost V 3 bases and J 15 bases; bases outside gene matches: 8. Per germline, CDR1 MNHEY and CDR2 SMNVEV (reference sequence). CDR3 region: CASSFSAAGMFF. The CDR3 nucleotides are TGTGCCAGCAGTTTTTCAGCAGCGGGGATGTTCTTC.

The rearrangement uses TRBV5-1 and TRBJ2-5; D remains unclear. V was trimmed by 0 bases and J by 2 bases, leaving 8 bases between them. This CDR3 is built from 14 residues. Per the germline V gene, CDR1 is SGHRS and CDR2 is YFSETQ. In nucleotides, the CDR3 is TGCGCCAGCAGCTTGGGTACTTCTCAAGAGACCCAGTACTTC. Translated, it gives CASSLGTSQETQYF.